A single sample is the source of the 3 T cell receptor beta chains below, sequenced in a study of blood T cell repertoires in COVID-19. Assay: immunoSEQ multiplex PCR; the TCRdb copy retains only in-frame clones and omits some. The sample holds approximately 74,000 clones, nearly 90% seen once. The sample consisted of peripheral blood. The receptor source for this set is a man in his 70s with acute or convalescent COVID-19.

J is TRBJ2-1 and V is TRBV7-9, with 9 positions matching TRBD1. The CDR3 loop spans 17 amino acids. Germline V lookup: CDR1 SEHNR, CDR2 FQNEAQ (reference sequence). The trim removed 5 bases at V and 3 bases at J, leaving 11 bases unmatched. The CDR3 nucleotides read TGTGCCAGCAGCCCGACACCCGGGACAGGGAGCTACAATGAGCAGTTCTTC. Amino acid sequence: CASSPTPGTGSYNEQFF.

V usage is TRBV28 and J usage is TRBJ1-2; D remains unclear. Germline-derived CDR1 and CDR2 are MDHEN and SYDVKM. The CDR3 runs to 12 residues. The V gene lost 1 base and the J gene lost 7 bases, with 7 bases spanning the gap. In DNA, the CDR3 is TGTGCCAGCAGTTTATATGGCAGTGGCTACACCTTC. Its translation is CASSLYGSGYTF.

This sequence joins TRBV6-2 or TRBV6-3 and TRBJ1-2; D is ambiguous. The CDR3 runs 15 residues. Germline V gene data show CDR1 as MNHEY and CDR2 as SVGEGT. Trimming took 2 bases from V and 0 from J, leaving 10 bases between them. The CDR3 bases are TGTGCCAGCAGTTACCCGGGGAGATCTAACTATGGCTACACCTTC. This translates into CASSYPGRSNYGYTF.